This T cell receptor beta chain was profiled in a study of CD8+ T cells in alopecia areata. Study context: Treatment comprised oral tofacitinib, 5 to 10 mg twice daily, in treated patients.

Treatment here: oral pan-JAK inhibitor, 5-10 mg twice daily. The investigators collected lesional scalp punch biopsies and peripheral blood from alopecia areata patients. Sequencing used cDNA as its template, made by extracting RNA and reverse transcribing it. TCRdb keeps only in-frame clones here, not all; method: immunoSEQ multiplex PCR. Among 100,000 to 150,000 clones listed, 50% to 75% were seen once. V was trimmed by 6 bases and J by 3 bases, leaving 11 bases between them. The CDR3 totals 12 residues. Per germline, CDR1 SQVTM and CDR2 ANQGSEA. The TCR comes from a human donor with alopecia areata. The sample here was CD8+ T cells sorted from blood, taken at week 4, from a patient treated with tofacitinib. The rearrangement joins TRBV29-1 to TRBJ1-1, with D tentatively TRBD1 (6 bases). DNA of the CDR3: TGCAGCGTAACAGGGCGGCACACTGAAGCTTTCTTT. It encodes CSVTGRHTEAFF.